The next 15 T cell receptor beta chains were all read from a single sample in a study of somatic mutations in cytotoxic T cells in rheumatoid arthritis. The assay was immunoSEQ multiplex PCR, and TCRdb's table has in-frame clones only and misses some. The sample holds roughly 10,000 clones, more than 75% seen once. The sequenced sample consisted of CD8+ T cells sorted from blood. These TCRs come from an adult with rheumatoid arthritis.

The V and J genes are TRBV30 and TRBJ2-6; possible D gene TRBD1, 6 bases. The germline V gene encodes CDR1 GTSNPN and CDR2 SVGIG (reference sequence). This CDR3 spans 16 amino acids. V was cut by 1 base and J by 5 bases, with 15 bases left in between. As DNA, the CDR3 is TGTGCCTGGAGTGAATCTGGGGGCTCGCGGGCCAACGTCCTGACTTTC. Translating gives CAWSESGGSRANVLTF.

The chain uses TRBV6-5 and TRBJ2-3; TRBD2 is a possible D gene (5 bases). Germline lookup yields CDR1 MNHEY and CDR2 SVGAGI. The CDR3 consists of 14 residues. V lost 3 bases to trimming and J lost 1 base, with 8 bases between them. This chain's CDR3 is CASSYFGGTDTQYF. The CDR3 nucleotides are TGTGCCAGCAGTTATTTCGGGGGCACAGATACGCAGTATTTT.

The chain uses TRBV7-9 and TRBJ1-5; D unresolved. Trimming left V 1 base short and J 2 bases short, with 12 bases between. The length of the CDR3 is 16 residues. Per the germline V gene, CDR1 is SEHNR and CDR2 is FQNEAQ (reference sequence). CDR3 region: CASSLGEGKGNQPQHF. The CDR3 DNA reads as TGTGCCAGCAGCTTAGGAGAGGGTAAGGGCAATCAGCCCCAGCATTTT.

The chain's CDR3 is CAWAPGQADEKLFF. Written as DNA, the CDR3 is TGTGCCTGGGCACCGGGACAGGCAGATGAAAAACTGTTTTTT. This rearrangement joins TRBV30 to TRBJ1-4; 8 bases match TRBD1. This CDR3 is 14 amino acids long. Germline V gene data show CDR1 as GTSNPN and CDR2 as SVGIG (reference sequence). After removal of 5 bases from V and 6 bases from J, the junction contained 8 bases not matched to a gene.

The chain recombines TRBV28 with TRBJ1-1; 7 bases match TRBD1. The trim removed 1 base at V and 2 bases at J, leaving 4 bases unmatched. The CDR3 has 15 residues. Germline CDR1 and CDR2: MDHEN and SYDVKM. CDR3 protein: CASSLSQGENTEAFF. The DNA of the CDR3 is TGTGCCAGCAGTTTATCCCAGGGGGAAAACACTGAAGCTTTCTTT.

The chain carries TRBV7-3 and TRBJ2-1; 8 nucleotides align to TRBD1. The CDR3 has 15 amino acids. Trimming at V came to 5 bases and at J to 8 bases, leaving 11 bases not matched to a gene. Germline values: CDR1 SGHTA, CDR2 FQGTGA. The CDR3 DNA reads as TGTGCCAGCAGCCTAGGACAGGGTGGATTTGATGAGCAGTTCTTC. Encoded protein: CASSLGQGGFDEQFF.

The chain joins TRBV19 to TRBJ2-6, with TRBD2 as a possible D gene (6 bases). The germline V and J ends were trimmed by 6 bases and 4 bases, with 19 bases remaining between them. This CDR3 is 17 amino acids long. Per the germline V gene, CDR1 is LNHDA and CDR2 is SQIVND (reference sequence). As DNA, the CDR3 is TGTGCCAGTAGATCGGGGCGGGGAAGGGCAGGGGCCAACGTCCTGACTTTC. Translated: CASRSGRGRAGANVLTF.

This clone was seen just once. Here the CDR3 reads CASSATSTFQNTEAFF. As DNA, the CDR3 is TGTGCCAGCAGCGCGACGAGTACTTTTCAGAACACTGAAGCTTTCTTT. The rearrangement joins TRBV11-1 to TRBJ1-1; D is undetermined. CDR1 is SGHAT, CDR2 FQDESV, per germline (reference sequence). V was cut by 5 bases and J by 1 base, with 17 bases left in between. The CDR3 loop spans 16 amino acids.

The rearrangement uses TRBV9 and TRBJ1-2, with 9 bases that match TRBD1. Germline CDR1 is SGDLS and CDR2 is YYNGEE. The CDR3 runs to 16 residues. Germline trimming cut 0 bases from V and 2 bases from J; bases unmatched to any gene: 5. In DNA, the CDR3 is TGTGCCAGCAGCGTAGCAGCACAGGGGGCGAACTATGGCTACACCTTC. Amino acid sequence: CASSVAAQGANYGYTF.

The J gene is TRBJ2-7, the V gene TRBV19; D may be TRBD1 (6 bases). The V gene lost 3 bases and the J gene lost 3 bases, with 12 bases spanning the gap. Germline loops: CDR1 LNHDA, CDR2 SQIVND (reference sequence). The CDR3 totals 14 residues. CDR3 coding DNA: TGTGCCAGTAGTATCGAGACAGGATTCTACGAGCAGTACTTC. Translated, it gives CASSIETGFYEQYF.

The CDR3 reads CASSPSSGANEQFF. CDR3 DNA sequence: TGTGCCAGCAGCCCCTCTAGCGGGGCCAATGAGCAGTTCTTC. The V call is TRBV9, the J call TRBJ2-1, with 9 bases matching TRBD2. The J segment lost 6 bases and the V segment lost 4 bases, leaving 5 bases of the junction unmatched. Germline lookup yields CDR1 SGDLS and CDR2 YYNGEE. The CDR3 has 14 residues.

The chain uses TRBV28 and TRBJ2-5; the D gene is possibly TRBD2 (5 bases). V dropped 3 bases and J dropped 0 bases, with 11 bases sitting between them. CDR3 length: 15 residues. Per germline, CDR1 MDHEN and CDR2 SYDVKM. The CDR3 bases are TGTGCCAGCAGTTTGCGAGGGCCTTACCAAGAGACCCAGTACTTC. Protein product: CASSLRGPYQETQYF.

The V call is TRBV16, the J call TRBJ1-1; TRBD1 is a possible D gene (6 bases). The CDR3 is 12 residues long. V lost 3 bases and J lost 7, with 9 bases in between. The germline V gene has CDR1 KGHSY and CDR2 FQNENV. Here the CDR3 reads CASSQGHLEAFF. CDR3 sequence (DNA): TGTGCCAGCAGCCAGGGACACCTTGAAGCTTTCTTT.

CDR3 residues: CASNVGRGFSGYTF. The CDR3 DNA follows: TGTGCCAGCAACGTTGGGAGAGGGTTTTCAGGCTACACCTTC. The V and J genes are TRBV13 and TRBJ1-2; D is unclear. CDR1 PRHDT and CDR2 FYEKMQ come from the germline V gene (reference sequence). The CDR3 length is 14 residues. The germline V and J ends were trimmed by 7 bases and 8 bases, with 20 bases remaining between them.

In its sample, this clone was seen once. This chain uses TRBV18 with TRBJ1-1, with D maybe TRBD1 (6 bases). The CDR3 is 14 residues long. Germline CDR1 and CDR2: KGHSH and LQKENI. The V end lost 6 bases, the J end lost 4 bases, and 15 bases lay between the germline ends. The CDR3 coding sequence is TGTGCCAGCTCGTACACAGGGCCGGGCACTGAAGCTTTCTTT. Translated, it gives CASSYTGPGTEAFF.